Below, 32 T cell receptor beta chains from the same sample are listed, as sequenced in a study of blood T cell repertoires in COVID-19. The protocol was immunoSEQ multiplex PCR, while the TCRdb copy is restricted to in-frame clones and leaves out a portion. This sample carries about 58,000 clones, roughly 84% of them seen once, and the ten largest clones take roughly 5%. The sample consisted of peripheral blood. The receptors come from a man between 35 and 55 years old with active COVID-19.

This CDR3 reads CASSPGPGYNEQFF. The CDR3, as DNA: TGCGCCAGCAGCCCGGGCCCGGGGTACAATGAGCAGTTCTTC. V usage is TRBV5-1 and J usage is TRBJ2-1, with D perhaps TRBD2 (5 bases). V shed 4 bases and J shed 4 bases, with 12 bases lying between them. The CDR3 spans 14 residues. CDR1 and CDR2 (germline): SGHRS, YFSETQ.

The rearrangement uses TRBV12-5 and TRBJ2-1, with TRBD1 identical over 7 bases. Trimming took 3 bases from V and 8 from J; bases not matched to a gene: 10. CDR1 and CDR2 from the germline V gene are LGHNT and FRNRAP. This CDR3 has 15 amino acids. CDR3 bases: TGTGCTAGTGGTTTCGAGACGGACAGGTTCCATGAGCAGTTCTTC. Translated, it gives CASGFETDRFHEQFF. The full variable domain, rest sourced from reference TRBV12-5 and TRBJ2-1, is DARVTQTPRHKVTEMGQEVTMRCQPILGHNTVFWYRQTMMQGLELLAYFRNRAPLDDSGMPKDRFSAEMPDATLATLKIQPSEPRDSAVYFCASGFETDRFHEQFFGPGTRLTVL.

This chain links TRBV2 with TRBJ2-3; D gene uncertain. This CDR3 has 15 residues. V was cut by 4 bases and J by 1 base, with 12 bases left in between. Germline assignment: CDR1 SNHLY and CDR2 FYNNEI. The CDR3 nucleotides read TGTGCCAGCAGTGCTTACTCGGTACGCACAGATACGCAGTATTTT. It translates to CASSAYSVRTDTQYF.

V usage is TRBV5-6 and J usage is TRBJ2-7; no firm D call. V was clipped by 5 bases and J by 5 bases, with 8 bases between them. CDR1 is SGHDT, CDR2 YYEEEE, per germline. The CDR3 sequence is 11 residues long. The CDR3 reads CASRRLDEQYF. CDR3 coding DNA: TGTGCCAGCAGGCGACTCGACGAGCAGTACTTC. Looking up the rest from reference TRBV5-6 and TRBJ2-7 gives the full variable domain: DAGVTQSPTHLIKTRGQQVTLRCSPKSGHDTVSWYQQALGQGPQFIFQYYEEEERQRGNFPDRFSGHQFPNYSSELNVNALLLGDSALYLCASRRLDEQYFGPGTRLTVT.

The chain carries TRBV11-2 and TRBJ1-1; D is possibly TRBD1 (5 bases). Germline lookup yields CDR1 SGHAT and CDR2 FQNNGV. The V gene lost 5 bases and the J gene lost 4 bases, with 20 bases spanning the gap. The CDR3 sequence is 16 residues long. CDR3 protein: CASSPDRRAVSTEAFF. CDR3 DNA: TGTGCCAGCAGCCCAGACCGCAGGGCGGTAAGCACTGAAGCTTTCTTT.

Points on this clone: At one of its ends the junction is not consistent with the germline gene, which may arise from a read error. The gene calls are TRBV9 and TRBJ1-6; D not resolved. The CDR3 contains 13 residues. The germline V gene has CDR1 SGDLS and CDR2 YYNGEE. CDR3 in DNA: TGTGCCAGCGGCGTTGCCGGGGATTCACCCCTCCACTTT. Translating it yields CASGVAGDSPLHF.

This chain joins TRBV5-1 and TRBJ2-7; unclear D gene. Germline lookup yields CDR1 SGHRS and CDR2 YFSETQ. The CDR3 contains 12 residues. Trimming pared 3 bases from V and 3 bases from J, leaving 7 bases between. CDR3 nucleotide sequence: TGCGCCAGCAGCTCCCTTCGCTACGAGCAGTACTTC. Translating gives CASSSLRYEQYF.

The genes are TRBV6-5 and TRBJ1-1; 8 bases align to TRBD1. The V and J ends lost 4 bases and 3 bases, in that order; junction bases with no gene match: 4. Germline CDR1 and CDR2: MNHEY and SVGAGI. The CDR3 covers 14 residues. The CDR3 coding sequence is TGTGCCAGCAGTTCGGACAGGGCGGACACTGAAGCTTTCTTT. Residues: CASSSDRADTEAFF.

This chain links TRBV10-3 with TRBJ2-7, with a tentative D call TRBD2 (6 bases). V lost 7 bases, J lost 3 bases, and 13 bases lay in between. The germline CDR1 and CDR2 sequences are ENHRY and SYGVKD. This CDR3 region has 13 residues. The CDR3 region has the DNA TGTGCCATCATGCCTTCCGGGAGCTACGAGCAGTACTTC. Translated, it gives CAIMPSGSYEQYF.

This chain uses TRBV7-9 with TRBJ2-1, with TRBD1 matching 9 bases. V lost 3 bases and J lost 7; bases outside the gene matches: 13. Germline assignment: CDR1 SEHNR and CDR2 FQNEAQ (reference sequence). CDR3 length: 17 amino acids. Here the CDR3 DNA reads TGTGCCAGCAGCTTCGGTAGGCTGGGACAGGGTATGAATGAGCAGTTCTTC. Residues: CASSFGRLGQGMNEQFF.

The chain joins TRBV18 to TRBJ2-7; the match to TRBD1 covers 7 bases. J was trimmed by 6 bases and V by 3 bases; bases with no gene match: 5. The CDR3 extends over 13 amino acids. Germline V gene data show CDR1 as KGHSH and CDR2 as LQKENI. The CDR3 sequence: CASSPNEGAEQYF. CDR3 bases: TGTGCCAGCTCACCGAACGAGGGGGCCGAGCAGTACTTC. Complete variable domain (other parts from reference TRBV18 and TRBJ2-7): NAGVMQNPRHLVRRRGQEARLRCSPMKGHSHVYWYRQLPEEGLKFMVYLQKENIIDESGMPKERFSAEFPKEGPSILRIQQVVRGDSAAYFCASSPNEGAEQYFGPGTRLTVT.

V usage is TRBV29-1 and J usage is TRBJ1-1; no clear D. The CDR3 runs to 12 residues. The ends were cut back, 7 bases at V and 1 base at J, with 10 bases in the middle. CDR1 SQVTM and CDR2 ANQGSEA come from the germline V gene. CDR3 sequence (DNA): TGCAGCGGCGCCAACAGGAACACTGAAGCTTTCTTT. Amino acid sequence: CSGANRNTEAFF.

V and J are TRBV6-5 and TRBJ1-1, with 7 bases lining up with TRBD1. Germline lookup yields CDR1 MNHEY and CDR2 SVGAGI. V was clipped by 5 bases and J by 7 bases; unmatched bases: 7. This CDR3 is built from 13 residues. CDR3 nucleotide sequence: TGTGCCAGCAGTACGCAAAGACAGGGTGAAGCTTTCTTT. Translating gives CASSTQRQGEAFF.

This clone is medium-sized by share. Different DNA sequences within this sample yield the same CDR3. The J gene is TRBJ1-5, the V gene TRBV5-4, with TRBD1 matching 10 bases. The V and J ends lost 3 bases and 7 bases, in that order; junction bases with no gene match: 4. The germline gives CDR1 SGHNT, CDR2 YYREEE (reference sequence). The CDR3 sequence is 14 residues long. CDR3 residues: CASSSDRGQQPQHF. The CDR3 region has the DNA TGTGCCAGCAGCTCCGACAGGGGGCAACAGCCCCAGCATTTT.

The chain carries TRBV7-8 and TRBJ2-3, with D possibly TRBD2 on 6 matching bases. This CDR3 comprises 16 residues. CDR1 and CDR2 from the germline V gene are SGHVS and FQNEAQ. The V end lost 1 base, the J end lost 4 bases, and 15 bases lay between the germline ends. The CDR3 spells CASSLGRLVRSDTQYF. CDR3 in DNA: TGTGCCAGCAGCTTAGGGCGACTAGTTAGGTCAGATACGCAGTATTTT.

The chain joins TRBV5-1 to TRBJ2-7, with 7 bases fitting TRBD1. Germline CDR1 SGHRS, CDR2 YFSETQ. V lost 0 bases to trimming and J lost 3 bases; unmatched junction nucleotides: 6. CDR3 length equals 15 residues. Written as DNA, the CDR3 is TGCGCCAGCAGCTTGGAGGGGACAGTCTTCTACGAGCAGTACTTC. This gives the protein CASSLEGTVFYEQYF.

The V call is TRBV29-1, the J call TRBJ1-1, with TRBD1 matching over 10 bases. Germline CDR1 reads SQVTM; CDR2 reads ANQGSEA. The CDR3 spans 14 residues. V gave up 1 base and J gave up 6 bases; unmatched junction bases: 5. The CDR3 DNA reads as TGCAGCGTTGAAGGACAGGGGGCTAGGGCTGAAGCTTTCTTT. This codes for CSVEGQGARAEAFF.

The chain carries TRBV9 and TRBJ2-3; 9 positions match TRBD2. Per the germline V gene, CDR1 is SGDLS and CDR2 is YYNGEE. The CDR3 runs to 18 residues. Trimming at V came to 0 bases and at J to 3 bases, leaving 11 bases not matched to a gene. The CDR3: CASSVELAGEWRTDTQYF. The CDR3 DNA reads as TGTGCCAGCAGCGTAGAATTAGCGGGAGAATGGAGGACAGATACGCAGTATTTT.

This clone was observed a handful of times. The chain uses TRBV7-9 and TRBJ2-7; D ambiguous. V was trimmed by 3 bases and J by 5 bases, leaving 5 bases between them. The CDR3 is made up of 11 amino acids. Germline-derived CDR1 and CDR2 are SEHNR and FQNEAQ (reference sequence). CDR3 sequence: CASSLFDEQYF. For the CDR3, the DNA is TGTGCCAGCAGCTTGTTCGACGAGCAGTACTTC.

This clone appeared once. The chain couples TRBV12-3 or TRBV12-4 to TRBJ2-7; a weak D match, TRBD1 (6 bases). The CDR3 runs 13 residues. Trimming took 6 bases from V and 6 from J, leaving 15 bases between them. The CDR3, as DNA: TGTGCCAGCAGATCAAAACAGGGCGGCGAGCAGTACTTC. Encoded protein: CASRSKQGGEQYF.

V and J are TRBV15 and TRBJ2-5, with 7 bases matching TRBD2. The V and J ends lost 3 bases and 0 bases, in that order; junction bases with no gene match: 7. The V gene's germline CDR1 is LNHNV and CDR2 YYDKDF (reference sequence). The CDR3 contains 16 residues. The CDR3 is CATSRGGTPNQETQYF. Here the CDR3 DNA reads TGTGCCACCAGCAGGGGAGGGACCCCTAACCAAGAGACCCAGTACTTC.

V is TRBV28 and J is TRBJ1-4; a possible D gene is TRBD1 (6 bases). The germline V and J ends were trimmed by 6 bases and 11 bases, with 16 bases remaining between them. The CDR3 is 13 residues long. Germline V gene sequence: CDR1 MDHEN, CDR2 SYDVKM. CDR3 sequence: CASRGGGMEKLFF. DNA of the CDR3: TGTGCCAGCAGAGGGGGGGGAATGGAGAAACTGTTTTTT. The whole variable domain, filled in from reference TRBV28 and TRBJ1-4, reads DVKVTQSSRYLVKRTGEKVFLECVQDMDHENMFWYRQDPGLGLRLIYFSYDVKMKEKGDIPEGYSVSREKKERFSLILESASTNQTSMYLCASRGGGMEKLFFGSGTQLSVL.

J is TRBJ2-1 and V is TRBV30; D not certain. This CDR3 region has 13 residues. Germline CDR1 is GTSNPN and CDR2 is SVGIG (reference sequence). V was cut by 2 bases and J by 8 bases, with 13 bases left in between. The CDR3 spells CAWSPRRLDEQFF. The CDR3 coding sequence is TGTGCCTGGAGTCCCCGTCGGTTAGATGAGCAGTTCTTC.

This chain uses TRBV6-1 with TRBJ1-4, with unresolved D. This CDR3 has 17 amino acids. Trimming left V 2 bases short and J 0 bases short, with 13 bases between. Germline V CDR1 and CDR2: MNHNS, SASEGT. This CDR3 reads CASSEKDWAATNEKLFF. CDR3 DNA sequence: TGTGCCAGCAGTGAAAAGGATTGGGCCGCAACTAATGAAAAACTGTTTTTT.

The rearrangement uses TRBV12-3 or TRBV12-4 and TRBJ2-1; possibly TRBD2 for D (5 bases). The CDR3 runs to 13 residues. The V end lost 5 bases, the J end lost 6 bases, and 11 bases lay between the germline ends. CDR3: CASSPGLLNEQFF. The CDR3 nucleotides are TGTGCCAGCAGTCCCGGACTCCTCAATGAGCAGTTCTTC.

This clone was seen only once. J is TRBJ2-7 and V is TRBV6-5; D perhaps matches TRBD2 (7 bases). The CDR3 is 14 amino acids. V lost 5 bases to trimming and J lost 6 bases, with 17 bases between them. Germline lookup yields CDR1 MNHEY and CDR2 SVGAGI. In DNA, the CDR3 is TGTGCCAGCAGTCTGCTCGGGGGGCAAGGCGAGCAGTACTTC. Translating it yields CASSLLGGQGEQYF.

The chain joins TRBV5-1 to TRBJ2-1; TRBD2 agrees at 10 bases. There are 16 residues in the CDR3. Germline lookup yields CDR1 SGHRS and CDR2 YFSETQ. V lost 4 bases and J lost 7; bases outside the gene matches: 11. The CDR3 is CASSPAGTSVSNEQFF. CDR3 DNA sequence: TGCGCCAGCAGCCCAGCCGGGACTAGCGTCTCTAATGAGCAGTTCTTC.

The chain has TRBV5-4 and TRBJ1-1; TRBD1 is a possible D gene (5 bases). From germline, CDR1 is SGHNT and CDR2 YYREEE (reference sequence). V shed 2 bases and J shed 6 bases, with 11 bases lying between them. CDR3 size: 13 residues. As DNA, the CDR3 is TGTGCCAGCAGCTTTTCAGGGTCACCTGAAGCTTTCTTT. Its translation is CASSFSGSPEAFF.

The genes are TRBV9 and TRBJ2-1; 9 bases fit TRBD2. Germline V gene data show CDR1 as SGDLS and CDR2 as YYNGEE. This CDR3 is 19 amino acids long. With 4 bases clipped from V and 0 bases from J, the junction kept 14 bases outside the gene matches. DNA for the CDR3: TGTGCCAGCAGCTCCGGGACTAGCTCCCAAAGGAGCTCCTACAATGAGCAGTTCTTC. Translated: CASSSGTSSQRSSYNEQFF. The full variable domain, its missing parts supplied by reference TRBV9 and TRBJ2-1, is DSGVTQTPKHLITATGQRVTLRCSPRSGDLSVYWYQQSLDQGLQFLIQYYNGEERAKGNILERFSAQQFPDLHSELNLSSLELGDSALYFCASSSGTSSQRSSYNEQFFGPGTRLTVL.

V gene TRBV15 combines with J gene TRBJ1-5; D is undetermined. Trimming took 1 base from V and 2 from J, leaving 15 bases between them. CDR3 length equals 17 residues. CDR1 and CDR2 from the germline V gene are LNHNV and YYDKDF (reference sequence). In DNA form, the CDR3 reads TGTGCCACCAGCAGAGGAAGAGGACCGAGGGGCAATCAGCCCCAGCATTTT. Its protein is CATSRGRGPRGNQPQHF. Looking up the rest from reference TRBV15 and TRBJ1-5 gives the full variable domain: DAMVIQNPRYQVTQFGKPVTLSCSQTLNHNVMYWYQQKSSQAPKLLFHYYDKDFNNEADTPDNFQSRRPNTSFCFLDIRSPGLGDTAMYLCATSRGRGPRGNQPQHFGDGTRLSIL.

The chain links TRBV7-7 to TRBJ2-5; TRBD2 is a possible D gene (5 bases). V lost 5 bases and J 5 bases, leaving 18 bases between the germline ends. The CDR3 is made up of 15 amino acids. The germline V gene has CDR1 SSHAT and CDR2 FNYEAQ (reference sequence). CDR3 sequence reads: CASSPQRGLRETQYF. The CDR3 DNA reads as TGTGCCAGCAGCCCCCAACGCGGGCTGCGGGAGACCCAGTACTTC.

This clone appeared a few times. J is TRBJ2-1 and V is TRBV6-5; D is perhaps TRBD2 (5 bases). CDR3 size: 15 residues. Germline assignment: CDR1 MNHEY and CDR2 SVGAGI. V was shortened by 2 bases and J by 2 bases, with 10 bases between the two germline ends. The CDR3 loop is CASSYRHGAYNEQFF. DNA for the CDR3: TGTGCCAGCAGTTACCGGCACGGGGCCTACAATGAGCAGTTCTTC.